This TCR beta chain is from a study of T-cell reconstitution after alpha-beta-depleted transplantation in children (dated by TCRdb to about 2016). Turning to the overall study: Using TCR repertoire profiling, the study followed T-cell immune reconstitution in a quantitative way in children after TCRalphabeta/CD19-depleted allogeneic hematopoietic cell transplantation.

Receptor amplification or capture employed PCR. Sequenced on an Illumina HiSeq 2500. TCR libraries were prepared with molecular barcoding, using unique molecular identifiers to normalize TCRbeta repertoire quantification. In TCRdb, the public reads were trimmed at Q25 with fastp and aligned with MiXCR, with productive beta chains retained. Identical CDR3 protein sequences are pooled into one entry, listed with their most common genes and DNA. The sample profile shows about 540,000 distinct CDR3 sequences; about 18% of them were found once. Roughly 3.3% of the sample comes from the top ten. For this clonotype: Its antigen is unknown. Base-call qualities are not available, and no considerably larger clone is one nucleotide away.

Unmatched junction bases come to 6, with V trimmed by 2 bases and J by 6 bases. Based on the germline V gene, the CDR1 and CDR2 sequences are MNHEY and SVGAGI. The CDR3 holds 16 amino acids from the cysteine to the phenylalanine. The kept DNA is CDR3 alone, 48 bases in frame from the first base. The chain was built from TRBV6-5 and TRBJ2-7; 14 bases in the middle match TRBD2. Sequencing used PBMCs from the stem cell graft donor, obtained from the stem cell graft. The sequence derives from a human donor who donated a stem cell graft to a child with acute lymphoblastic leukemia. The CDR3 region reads CASSYRLAGGPIEQYF. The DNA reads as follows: TGTGCCAGCAGTTACCGACTAGCGGGAGGGCCCATCGAGCAGTACTTC.